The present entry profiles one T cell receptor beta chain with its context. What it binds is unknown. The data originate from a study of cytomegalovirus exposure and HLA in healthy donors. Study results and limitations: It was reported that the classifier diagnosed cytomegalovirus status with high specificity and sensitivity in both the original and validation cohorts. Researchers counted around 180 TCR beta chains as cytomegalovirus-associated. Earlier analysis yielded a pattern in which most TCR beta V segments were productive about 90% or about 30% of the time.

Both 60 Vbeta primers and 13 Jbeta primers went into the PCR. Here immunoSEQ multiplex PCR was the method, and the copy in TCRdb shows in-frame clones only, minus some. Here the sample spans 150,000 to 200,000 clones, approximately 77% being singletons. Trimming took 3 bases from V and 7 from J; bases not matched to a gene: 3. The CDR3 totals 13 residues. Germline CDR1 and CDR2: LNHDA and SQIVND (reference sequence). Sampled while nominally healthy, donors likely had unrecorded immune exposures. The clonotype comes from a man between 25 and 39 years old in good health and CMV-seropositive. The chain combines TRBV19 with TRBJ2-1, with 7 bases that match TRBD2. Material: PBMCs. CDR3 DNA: TGTGCCAGTAGTATCCTTAGCGGGAATGAGCAGTTCTTC. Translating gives CASSILSGNEQFF.